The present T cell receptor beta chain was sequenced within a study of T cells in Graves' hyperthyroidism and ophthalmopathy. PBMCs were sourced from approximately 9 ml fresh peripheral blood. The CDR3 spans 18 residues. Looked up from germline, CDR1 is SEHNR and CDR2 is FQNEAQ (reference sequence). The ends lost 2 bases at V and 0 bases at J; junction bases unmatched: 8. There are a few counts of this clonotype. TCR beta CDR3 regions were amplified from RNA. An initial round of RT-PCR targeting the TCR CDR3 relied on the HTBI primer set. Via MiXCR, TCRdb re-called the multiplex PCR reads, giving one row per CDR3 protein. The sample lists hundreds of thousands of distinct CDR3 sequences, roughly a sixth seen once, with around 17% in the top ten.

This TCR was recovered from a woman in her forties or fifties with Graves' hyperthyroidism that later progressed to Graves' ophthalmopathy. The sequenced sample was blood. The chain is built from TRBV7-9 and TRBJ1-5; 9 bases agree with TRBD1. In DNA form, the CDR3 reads TGTGCCAGCAGCTTATACGAGGGGACAGGGCGTAGCAATCAGCCCCAGCATTTT. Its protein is CASSLYEGTGRSNQPQHF.